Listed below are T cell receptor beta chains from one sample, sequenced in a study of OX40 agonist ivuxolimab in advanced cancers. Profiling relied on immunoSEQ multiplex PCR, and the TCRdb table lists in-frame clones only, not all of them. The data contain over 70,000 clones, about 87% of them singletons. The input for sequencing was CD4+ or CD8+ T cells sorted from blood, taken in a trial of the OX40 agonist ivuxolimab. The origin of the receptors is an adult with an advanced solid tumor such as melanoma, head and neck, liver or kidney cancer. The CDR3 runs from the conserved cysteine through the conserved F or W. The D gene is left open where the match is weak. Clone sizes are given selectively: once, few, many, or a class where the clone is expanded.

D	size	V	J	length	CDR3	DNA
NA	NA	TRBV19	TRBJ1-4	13	CASSGLTNEKLFF	TGTGCCAGTAGTGGACTGACGAATGAAAAACTGTTTTTT
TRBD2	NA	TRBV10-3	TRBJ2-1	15	CAIRTGLAGADEQFF	TGTGCCATACGGACGGGACTAGCGGGAGCCGATGAGCAGTTCTTC
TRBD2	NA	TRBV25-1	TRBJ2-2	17	CASSPTSGRAKGGELFF	TGTGCCAGCAGTCCTACTAGCGGGAGGGCCAAGGGCGGGGAGCTGTTTTTT
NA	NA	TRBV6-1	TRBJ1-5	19	CASSELGWTERHIGQPQHF	TGTGCCAGCAGTGAATTAGGCTGGACAGAAAGACACATTGGACAGCCCCAGCATTTT
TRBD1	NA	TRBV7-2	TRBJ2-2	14	CASSLTGGAGELFF	TGTGCCAGCAGCTTAACAGGGGGTGCCGGGGAGCTGTTTTTT
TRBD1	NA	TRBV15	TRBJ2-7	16	CATSSGQGLEVSEQYF	TGTGCCACCAGCAGCGGACAGGGACTCGAGGTGAGCGAGCAGTACTTC
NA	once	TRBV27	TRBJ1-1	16	CASSLILGGFNTEAFF	TGTGCCAGCAGTTTGATCCTTGGGGGGTTTAACACTGAAGCTTTCTTT
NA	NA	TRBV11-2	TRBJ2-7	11	CASSLELEQYF	TGTGCCAGCAGCTTAGAACTCGAGCAGTACTTC
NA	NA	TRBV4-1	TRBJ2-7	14	CASRTGTSSYEQYF	TGCGCCAGCAGAACCGGGACGTCCTCCTACGAGCAGTACTTC
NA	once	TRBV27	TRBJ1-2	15	CASSLSGRALYGYTF	TGTGCCAGCAGTTTATCAGGGAGAGCTCTCTATGGCTACACCTTC
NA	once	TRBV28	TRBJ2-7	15	CASSSNRDGSYEQYF	TGTGCCAGCAGTTCAAACCGGGACGGCTCCTACGAGCAGTACTTC
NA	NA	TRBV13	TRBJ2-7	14	CASSLSGPPYEQYF	TGTGCCAGCAGCTTATCAGGCCCTCCGTACGAGCAGTACTTC
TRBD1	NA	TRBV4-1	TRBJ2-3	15	CASSPRDRGQDTQYF	TGCGCCAGCAGCCCCCGGGACAGGGGACAAGATACGCAGTATTTT
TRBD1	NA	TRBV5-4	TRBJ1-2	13	CASSLDREDGYTF	TGTGCCAGCAGCCTAGACAGGGAAGATGGCTACACCTTC
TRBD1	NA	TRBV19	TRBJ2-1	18	CASSAFPPGQGTYNEQFF	TGTGCCAGTAGTGCATTCCCCCCGGGACAGGGGACTTACAATGAGCAGTTCTTC
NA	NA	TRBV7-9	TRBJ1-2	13	CASSLFEVEGYTF	TGTGCCAGCAGCTTATTCGAAGTGGAAGGCTACACCTTC
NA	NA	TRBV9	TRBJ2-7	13	CASSPSGSYEQYF	TGTGCCAGCAGCCCCTCCGGCTCCTACGAGCAGTACTTC
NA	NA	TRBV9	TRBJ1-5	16	CASSTRGGSLNQPQHF	TGTGCCAGCAGCACCCGAGGGGGGAGCCTCAATCAGCCCCAGCATTTT
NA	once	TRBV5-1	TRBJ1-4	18	CASSSGRGSLTTNEKLFF	TGCGCCAGCAGCTCCGGAAGGGGGTCTCTGACAACTAATGAAAAACTGTTTTTT
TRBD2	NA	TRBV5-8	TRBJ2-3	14	CASSLDLAGDTQYF	TGTGCCAGCAGCTTGGATCTAGCGGGAGATACGCAGTATTTT
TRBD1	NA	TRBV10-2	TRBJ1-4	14	CASTHRGLNEKLFF	TGCGCCAGTACCCACAGGGGCCTAAATGAAAAACTGTTTTTT
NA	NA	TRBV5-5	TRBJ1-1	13	CASSLEGSLEAFF	TGTGCCAGCAGCTTGGAGGGATCACTTGAAGCTTTCTTT
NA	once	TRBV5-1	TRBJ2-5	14	CASSFRSGEETQYF	TGCGCCAGCAGCTTCAGGTCAGGGGAAGAGACCCAGTACTTC
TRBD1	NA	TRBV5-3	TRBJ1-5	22	CARSPVRGDRVPKFSHSQPQHF	TGTGCCAGAAGCCCCGTCCGGGGAGACAGGGTACCCAAGTTTAGTCACAGTCAGCCCCAGCATTTT
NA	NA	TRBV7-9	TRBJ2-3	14	CASSLAKEGDTQYF	TGTGCCAGCAGCTTAGCTAAAGAAGGAGATACGCAGTATTTT
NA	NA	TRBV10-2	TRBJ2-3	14	CASSDVTGSDTQYF	TGCGCCAGCAGTGATGTTACGGGGTCGGATACGCAGTATTTT
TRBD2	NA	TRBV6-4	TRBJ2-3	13	CASSILAGDTQYF	TGTGCCAGCAGTATCCTAGCGGGAGATACGCAGTATTTT